These 29 T cell receptor beta chains originate from one sample sequenced in a study of cytomegalovirus exposure and HLA in healthy donors. PCR employed 60 Vbeta and 13 Jbeta primers. The table came from immunoSEQ multiplex PCR; TCRdb's copy has only in-frame clones and leaves some out. The table shows about 200,000 clones, with about 80% occurring only once. Sequenced input: PBMCs. These receptors were obtained from a woman younger than 45 in good health and CMV-seropositive.

This clone is a singleton in its sample. The chain combines TRBV5-4 with TRBJ1-3; D not certain. There are 16 residues in the CDR3. Germline V gene lookup returns CDR1 SGHNT and CDR2 YYREEE (reference sequence). V dropped 4 bases and J dropped 0 bases, with 14 bases sitting between them. The CDR3 region is CASSPWVGSSGNTIYF. DNA of the CDR3: TGTGCCAGCAGCCCGTGGGTTGGGAGCTCTGGAAACACCATATATTTT.

The chain has TRBV7-9 and TRBJ2-7, with 7 bases aligning to TRBD1. Germline CDR1 and CDR2: SEHNR and FQNEAQ (reference sequence). The CDR3 loop spans 14 amino acids. V lost 6 bases and J lost 5; bases outside the gene matches: 10. CDR3 amino acids: CASSPQGVAHEQYF. The CDR3 DNA follows: TGTGCCAGCAGTCCCCAGGGGGTGGCCCACGAGCAGTACTTC. Looking up the rest from reference TRBV7-9 and TRBJ2-7 gives the full variable domain: DTGVSQNPRHKITKRGQNVTFRCDPISEHNRLYWYRQTLGQGPEFLTYFQNEAQLEKSRLLSDRFSAERPKGSFSTLEIQRTEQGDSAMYLCASSPQGVAHEQYFGPGTRLTVT.

The chain couples TRBV5-1 to TRBJ2-1; D is perhaps TRBD2 (6 bases). This CDR3 comprises 13 residues. Germline assignment: CDR1 SGHRS and CDR2 YFSETQ. V was trimmed by 2 bases and J by 10 bases, leaving 13 bases between them. CDR3 sequence: CASSFADGGEQFF. In nucleotides, the CDR3 is TGCGCCAGCAGCTTCGCCGACGGAGGGGAGCAGTTCTTC.

The chain uses TRBV18 and TRBJ1-2, with TRBD1 as a possible D gene (5 bases). The CDR3 covers 16 residues. V lost 5 bases and J lost 0, with 16 bases in between. The germline V gene has CDR1 KGHSH and CDR2 LQKENI. In nucleotides, the CDR3 is TGTGCCAGCTCAGGATCACGGGCCAGGGCTAACTATGGCTACACCTTC. Protein product: CASSGSRARANYGYTF.

This chain links TRBV10-3 with TRBJ2-1; TRBD1 aligns across 7 bases. CDR1 is ENHRY and CDR2 is SYGVKD in the germline V gene. Unmatched junction bases numbered 4, after V lost 8 bases and J lost 3 bases. The CDR3 consists of 13 residues. The CDR3 sequence: CAIGTGDYNEQFF. DNA for the CDR3: TGTGCCATCGGCACAGGGGACTACAATGAGCAGTTCTTC.

The CDR3 region has the DNA TGTGCCTGGACGAGGGGGAGCCAGAACACTGAAGCTTTCTTT. It specifies CAWTRGSQNTEAFF. The chain uses TRBV30 and TRBJ1-1; D is possibly TRBD1 (6 bases). This CDR3 comprises 14 residues. Germline CDR1 is GTSNPN and CDR2 is SVGIG (reference sequence). Between the trimmed V and J ends, which lost 4 bases and 1 base, there was a span of 13 bases.

The chain recombines TRBV29-1 with TRBJ2-7; 10 bases are a match to TRBD1. The CDR3 extends over 13 amino acids. The V and J ends lost 6 bases and 3 bases, in that order; junction bases with no gene match: 5. Looked up from germline, CDR1 is SQVTM and CDR2 is ANQGSEA. This chain's CDR3 is CSVGQGNIYEQYF. In DNA form, the CDR3 reads TGCAGCGTGGGACAGGGGAATATCTACGAGCAGTACTTC.

This sequence joins TRBV27 and TRBJ2-2; D is unclear. The ends were cut back, 8 bases at V and 7 bases at J, with 8 bases in the middle. Per the germline V gene, CDR1 is MNHEY and CDR2 is SMNVEV (reference sequence). CDR3 length: 11 amino acids. This CDR3 is CASGSGGELFF. DNA of the CDR3: TGTGCCAGCGGTTCCGGCGGGGAGCTGTTTTTT.

Only a few counts were recorded for this clone. The gene calls are TRBV5-1 and TRBJ2-1; 9 nucleotides align to TRBD2. This CDR3 is built from 15 residues. CDR1 SGHRS and CDR2 YFSETQ come from the germline V gene. After removal of 4 bases from V and 3 bases from J, the junction contained 5 bases not matched to a gene. The CDR3 coding sequence is TGCGCCAGCAGCGCCGGGACTAGCAGCTACAATGAGCAGTTCTTC. Translated: CASSAGTSSYNEQFF.

The rearrangement links TRBV25-1 to TRBJ2-1; 10 bases are shared with TRBD2. V was clipped by 6 bases and J by 6 bases; unmatched bases: 5. Germline values: CDR1 MGHDK, CDR2 SYGVNS. This CDR3 has 14 amino acids. The CDR3 here is CASSWASGSNEQFF. Written as DNA, the CDR3 is TGTGCCAGCAGCTGGGCTAGCGGGAGCAATGAGCAGTTCTTC.

The chain recombines TRBV29-1 with TRBJ2-1; 12 bases fit TRBD2. The CDR3 contains 16 residues. Germline CDR1 SQVTM, CDR2 ANQGSEA. J gave up 0 bases and V 4 bases, and 4 bases lay outside the gene matches. CDR3 sequence reads: CSVGGTSGPSYNEQFF. Written as DNA, the CDR3 is TGCAGCGTTGGCGGGACTAGCGGGCCCTCCTACAATGAGCAGTTCTTC.

CDR3 sequence reads: CASSFPGQGRAGELFF. The CDR3, as DNA: TGTGCCAGCAGTTTCCCCGGACAGGGGAGGGCCGGGGAGCTGTTTTTT. The chain uses TRBV6-5 and TRBJ2-2; 9 bases align to TRBD1. After removal of 4 bases from V and 6 bases from J, the junction contained 9 bases not matched to a gene. The CDR3 contains 16 residues. The germline V gene encodes CDR1 MNHEY and CDR2 SVGAGI.

This chain joins TRBV7-9 and TRBJ2-3; 7 bases fit TRBD2. The germline V gene encodes CDR1 SEHNR and CDR2 FQNEAQ (reference sequence). CDR3 size: 18 residues. V shed 7 bases, J shed 2 bases, and the junction held 18 bases outside the gene matches. This CDR3 is CASTPDGGTEISTDTQYF. CDR3 sequence (DNA): TGTGCCAGCACCCCAGACGGGGGGACGGAAATTTCCACAGATACGCAGTATTTT.

CDR3 region: CASSLGSSGGAQYF. The CDR3 region has the DNA TGTGCCAGCAGCTTAGGCTCCTCCGGGGGGGCCCAGTACTTC. The V call is TRBV7-6, the J call TRBJ2-5; 8 nucleotides agree with TRBD2. CDR3 length: 14 residues. Looked up from germline, CDR1 is SGHVS and CDR2 is FNYEAQ. Trimming removed 1 base from V and 9 bases from J; junction bases left unmatched: 7. The full variable domain, in which reference TRBV7-6 and TRBJ2-5 provide the parts outside the CDR3, is GAGVSQSPRYKVTKRGQDVALRCDPISGHVSLYWYRQALGQGPEFLTYFNYEAQQDKSGLPNDRFSAERPEGSISTLTIQRTEQRDSAMYRCASSLGSSGGAQYFGPGTRLLVL.

This clone was counted between two and nine times. The chain has TRBV2 and TRBJ2-1; tentatively, D is TRBD1 (6 bases). Deletions cut 6 bases from V and 5 bases from J, with 11 bases between. Germline V gene data show CDR1 as SNHLY and CDR2 as FYNNEI. This CDR3 region has 13 residues. CDR3 amino acids: CASRKDSNNEQFF. The CDR3 DNA follows: TGTGCCAGCAGAAAGGACAGCAACAATGAGCAGTTCTTC.

The rearrangement links TRBV9 to TRBJ1-4; 7 positions agree with TRBD1. The germline V gene has CDR1 SGDLS and CDR2 YYNGEE. The CDR3 consists of 15 residues. The ends lost 5 bases at V and 8 bases at J; junction bases unmatched: 12. The CDR3 protein is CASSSRTGAEEKLFF. In nucleotides, the CDR3 is TGTGCCAGCAGTAGTCGCACAGGGGCAGAAGAAAAACTGTTTTTT.

This clone has only a few counts. The same CDR3 arises from other DNA sequences in this sample as well. J is TRBJ1-2 and V is TRBV5-4; TRBD1 matches at 8 bases. CDR1 and CDR2 from the germline V gene are SGHNT and YYREEE (reference sequence). J lost 4 bases, V lost 4 bases, and 3 bases had no gene match. The CDR3 extends over 13 amino acids. The CDR3 spells CASSPDRGYGYTF. The CDR3, as DNA: TGTGCCAGCAGCCCTGACAGGGGCTATGGCTACACCTTC.

CDR3 DNA sequence: TGCGCCAGCAGCCAAGGTTTGAGGCGGAAGACCCAGTACTTC. This encodes CASSQGLRRKTQYF. The chain links TRBV4-1 to TRBJ2-5; no clear D gene. Germline CDR1 MGHRA, CDR2 YSYEKL. V was trimmed by 1 base and J by 6 bases, leaving 12 bases between them. The CDR3 loop spans 14 amino acids.

The chain carries TRBV14 and TRBJ2-5; D is perhaps TRBD1 (6 bases). This CDR3 spans 16 amino acids. V lost 4 bases, J lost 1 base, and 16 bases lay in between. Germline values: CDR1 SGHDN, CDR2 FVKESK. The CDR3 nucleotides read TGTGCCAGCAGCCGGGGACACGGACAGTTCCAAGAGACCCAGTACTTC. Translated: CASSRGHGQFQETQYF.

This chain links TRBV7-6 with TRBJ1-1; D gene uncertain. This CDR3 region has 12 residues. V was clipped by 2 bases and J by 8 bases, with 9 bases between them. Per the germline V gene, CDR1 is SGHVS and CDR2 is FNYEAQ. The CDR3 DNA follows: TGTGCCAGCAGCTTATCAATGTCCGAAGCTTTCTTT. The encoded protein is CASSLSMSEAFF.

The V and J genes are TRBV5-4 and TRBJ1-2, with D possibly TRBD1 on 6 matching bases. The CDR3 covers 13 residues. Deletions cut 0 bases from V and 4 bases from J, with 7 bases between. Germline CDR1 and CDR2: SGHNT and YYREEE (reference sequence). The CDR3 loop reads CASSLGGGYGYTF. For the CDR3, the DNA is TGTGCCAGCAGCTTGGGAGGGGGCTATGGCTACACCTTC. Full variable domain (missing parts from reference TRBV5-4 and TRBJ1-2): ETGVTQSPTHLIKTRGQQVTLRCSSQSGHNTVSWYQQALGQGPQFIFQYYREEENGRGNFPPRFSGLQFPNYSSELNVNALELDDSALYLCASSLGGGYGYTFGSGTRLTVV.

A word on this clone: At one of its ends the junction is not consistent with the germline gene, which may arise from a read error. The chain has TRBV2 and TRBJ2-1; TRBD2 matches at 10 bases. The CDR3 totals 15 residues. Germline V gives CDR1 SNHLY, CDR2 FYNNEI. CDR3 residues: CASSEAGGTYNEQFF. In DNA form, the CDR3 reads TGTGCCAGCAGCGAAGCGGGAGGGACCTACAATGAGCAGTTCTTC.

This clone was counted only a few times. The chain combines TRBV5-4 with TRBJ2-7; D gene unclear. From germline, CDR1 is SGHNT and CDR2 YYREEE (reference sequence). This CDR3 spans 13 amino acids. Trimming removed 4 bases from V and 4 bases from J, with 12 bases in between. This chain's CDR3 is CASSPTGAYEQYF. CDR3 nucleotide sequence: TGTGCCAGCAGCCCGACTGGTGCTTACGAGCAGTACTTC.

The rearrangement uses TRBV4-2 and TRBJ2-7, with D possibly matching TRBD2 (6 bases). The CDR3 consists of 14 residues. Trimming left V 2 bases short and J 2 bases short, with 10 bases between. CDR1 LGHNA and CDR2 YNFKEQ come from the germline V gene. The CDR3 spells CASSQPGVAYEQYF. For the CDR3, the DNA is TGTGCCAGCAGCCAACCGGGGGTAGCCTACGAGCAGTACTTC.

Concerning this clone itself: Additional DNA sequences in this sample encode the identical CDR3. This chain connects TRBV5-1 to TRBJ1-5; D is possibly TRBD1 (6 bases). The CDR3 extends over 13 amino acids. CDR1 is SGHRS and CDR2 is YFSETQ in the germline V gene. V was clipped by 0 bases and J by 7 bases, with 8 bases between them. The DNA for the CDR3 is TGCGCCAGCAGCTTGGACAGGGACCAGCCCCAGCATTTT. Its translation: CASSLDRDQPQHF.

The genes are TRBV15 and TRBJ1-4; D remains ambiguous. This CDR3 is built from 15 residues. Trimming removed 3 bases from V and 5 bases from J, with 13 bases in between. Germline values: CDR1 LNHNV, CDR2 YYDKDF (reference sequence). This CDR3 reads CATSSRGRVNEKLFF. The CDR3 coding sequence is TGTGCCACCAGCAGTCGGGGTCGGGTGAATGAAAAACTGTTTTTT.

This clone appeared a few times. This chain uses TRBV5-1 with TRBJ2-1; no firm D call. CDR1 SGHRS and CDR2 YFSETQ come from the germline V gene. The V gene lost 5 bases and the J gene lost 0 bases, with 9 bases spanning the gap. The CDR3 is 14 amino acids. The CDR3 is CASRPSDSYNEQFF. The CDR3, as DNA: TGCGCCAGCAGACCGAGCGACTCCTACAATGAGCAGTTCTTC.

This chain joins TRBV4-2 and TRBJ1-1; D unclear. This CDR3 has 16 amino acids. From germline, CDR1 is LGHNA and CDR2 YNFKEQ. V was shortened by 4 bases and J by 2 bases, with 17 bases between the two germline ends. The CDR3 DNA is TGTGCCAGCAGCCCTAGAGTTCGGGAAAGAAACACTGAAGCTTTCTTT. This translates into CASSPRVRERNTEAFF.

The gene calls are TRBV28 and TRBJ1-5; possibly TRBD1 for D (6 bases). The CDR3 totals 15 residues. Trimming pared 3 bases from V and 4 bases from J, leaving 13 bases between. In germline, CDR1 is MDHEN, CDR2 SYDVKM. This CDR3 reads CASSFLQGLNQPQHF. The CDR3 region has the DNA TGTGCCAGCAGTTTTTTACAGGGCCTAAATCAGCCCCAGCATTTT.